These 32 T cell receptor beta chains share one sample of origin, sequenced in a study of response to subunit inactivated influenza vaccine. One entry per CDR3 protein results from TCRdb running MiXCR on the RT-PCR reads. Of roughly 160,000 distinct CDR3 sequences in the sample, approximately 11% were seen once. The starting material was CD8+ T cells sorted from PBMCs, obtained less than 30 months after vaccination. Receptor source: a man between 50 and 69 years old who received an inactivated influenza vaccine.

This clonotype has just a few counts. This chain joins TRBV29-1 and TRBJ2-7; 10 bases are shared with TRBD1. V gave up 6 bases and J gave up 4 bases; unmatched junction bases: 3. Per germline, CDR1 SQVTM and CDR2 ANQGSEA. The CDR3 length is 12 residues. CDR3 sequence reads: CSVGQGEYEQYF. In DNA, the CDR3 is TGCAGCGTCGGACAGGGGGAGTACGAGCAGTACTTC.

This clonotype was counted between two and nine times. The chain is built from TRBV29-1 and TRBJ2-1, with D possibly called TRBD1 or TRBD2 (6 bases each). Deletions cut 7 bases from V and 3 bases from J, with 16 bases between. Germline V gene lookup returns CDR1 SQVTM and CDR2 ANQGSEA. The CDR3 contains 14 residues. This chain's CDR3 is CSARGTPFYNEQFF. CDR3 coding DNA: TGCAGCGCTCGGGGGACACCTTTCTACAATGAGCAGTTCTTC.

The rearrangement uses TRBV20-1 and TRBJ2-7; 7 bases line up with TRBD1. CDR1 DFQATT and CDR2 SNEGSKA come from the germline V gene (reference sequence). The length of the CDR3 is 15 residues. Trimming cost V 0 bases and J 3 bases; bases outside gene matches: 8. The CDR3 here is CSARDLTGADYEQYF. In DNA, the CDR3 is TGCAGTGCTAGAGACCTCACAGGGGCGGACTACGAGCAGTACTTC.

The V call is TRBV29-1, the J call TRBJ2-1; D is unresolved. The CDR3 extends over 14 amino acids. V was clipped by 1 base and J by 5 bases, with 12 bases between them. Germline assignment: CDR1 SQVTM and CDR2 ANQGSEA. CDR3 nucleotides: TGCAGCGTTGAAGTACCCCCGCGCGACAATGAGCAGTTCTTC. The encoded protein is CSVEVPPRDNEQFF.

The CDR3 is CASSPPLTGVPLNEQYF. As DNA, the CDR3 is TGTGCCAGCAGTCCCCCCTTGACAGGGGTCCCCCTCAACGAGCAGTACTTC. The chain has TRBV28 and TRBJ2-7, with TRBD1 matching 8 bases. The CDR3 is made up of 17 amino acids. Germline trimming cut 5 bases from V and 5 bases from J; bases unmatched to any gene: 17. Germline CDR1 and CDR2: MDHEN and SYDVKM.

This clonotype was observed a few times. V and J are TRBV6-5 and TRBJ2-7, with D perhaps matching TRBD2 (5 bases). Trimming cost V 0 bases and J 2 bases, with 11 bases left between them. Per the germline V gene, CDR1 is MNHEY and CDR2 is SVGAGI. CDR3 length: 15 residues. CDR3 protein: CASSYSSRGAYEQYF. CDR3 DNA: TGTGCCAGCAGTTACTCGAGCCGGGGAGCCTACGAGCAGTACTTC.

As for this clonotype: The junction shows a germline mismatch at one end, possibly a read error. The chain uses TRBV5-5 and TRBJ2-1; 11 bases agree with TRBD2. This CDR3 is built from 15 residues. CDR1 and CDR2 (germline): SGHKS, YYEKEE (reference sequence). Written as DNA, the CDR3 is TGTGCCAGCAGCGTATCTAGCGGGGGGATAAATGAGCAGATCTTC. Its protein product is CASSVSSGGINEQIF.

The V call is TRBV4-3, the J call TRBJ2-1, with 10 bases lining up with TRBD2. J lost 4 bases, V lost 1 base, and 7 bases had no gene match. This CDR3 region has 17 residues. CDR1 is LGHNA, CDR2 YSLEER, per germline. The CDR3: CASSQGLAGVLYNEQFF. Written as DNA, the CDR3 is TGCGCCAGCAGCCAAGGCCTAGCGGGGGTTTTATACAATGAGCAGTTCTTC.

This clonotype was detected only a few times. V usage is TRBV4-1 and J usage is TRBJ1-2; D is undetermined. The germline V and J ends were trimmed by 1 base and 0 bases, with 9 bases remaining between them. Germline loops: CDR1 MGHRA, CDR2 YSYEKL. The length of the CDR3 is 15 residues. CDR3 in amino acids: CASSQVVEANYGYTF. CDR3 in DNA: TGCGCCAGCAGCCAAGTAGTAGAGGCTAACTATGGCTACACCTTC.

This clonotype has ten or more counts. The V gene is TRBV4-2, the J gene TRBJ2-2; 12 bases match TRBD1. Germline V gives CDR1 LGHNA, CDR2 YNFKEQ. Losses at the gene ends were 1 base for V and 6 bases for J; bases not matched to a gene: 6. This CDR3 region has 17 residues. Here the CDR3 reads CASSQGPGQGAAGELFF. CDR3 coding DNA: TGTGCCAGCAGCCAAGGACCGGGACAGGGGGCCGCCGGGGAGCTGTTTTTT.

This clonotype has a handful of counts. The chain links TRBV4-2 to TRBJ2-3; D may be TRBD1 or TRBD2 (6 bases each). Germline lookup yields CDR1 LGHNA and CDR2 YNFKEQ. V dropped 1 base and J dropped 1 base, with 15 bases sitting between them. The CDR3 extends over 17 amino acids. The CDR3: CASSQGPGGSGTDTQYF. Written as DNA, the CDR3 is TGTGCCAGCAGCCAAGGCCCCGGGGGCTCTGGCACAGATACGCAGTATTTT.

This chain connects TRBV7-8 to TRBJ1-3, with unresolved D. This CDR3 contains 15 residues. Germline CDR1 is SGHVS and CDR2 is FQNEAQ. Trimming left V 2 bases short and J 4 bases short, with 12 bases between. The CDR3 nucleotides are TGTGCCAGCAGCTTATCTAGGGCAGCAGGAAACACCATATATTTT. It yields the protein CASSLSRAAGNTIYF.

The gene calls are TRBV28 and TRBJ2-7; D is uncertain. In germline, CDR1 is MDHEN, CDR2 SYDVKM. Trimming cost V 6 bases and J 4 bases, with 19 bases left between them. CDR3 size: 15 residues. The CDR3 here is CASSPTVPSSYEQYF. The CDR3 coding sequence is TGTGCCAGCAGCCCTACAGTGCCATCTTCTTACGAGCAGTACTTC.

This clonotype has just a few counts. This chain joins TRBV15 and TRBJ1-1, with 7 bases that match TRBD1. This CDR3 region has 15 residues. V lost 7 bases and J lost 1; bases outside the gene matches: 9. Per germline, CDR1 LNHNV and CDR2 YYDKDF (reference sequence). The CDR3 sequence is CATIVNRGANTEAFF. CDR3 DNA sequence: TGTGCCACCATTGTTAACAGGGGAGCGAACACTGAAGCTTTCTTT.

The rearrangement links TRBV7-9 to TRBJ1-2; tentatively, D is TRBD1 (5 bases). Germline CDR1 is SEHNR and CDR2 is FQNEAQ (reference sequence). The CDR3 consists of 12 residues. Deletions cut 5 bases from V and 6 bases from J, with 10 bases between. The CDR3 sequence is CASSTGGDGYTF. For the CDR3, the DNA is TGTGCCAGCAGCACCGGGGGAGATGGCTACACCTTC.

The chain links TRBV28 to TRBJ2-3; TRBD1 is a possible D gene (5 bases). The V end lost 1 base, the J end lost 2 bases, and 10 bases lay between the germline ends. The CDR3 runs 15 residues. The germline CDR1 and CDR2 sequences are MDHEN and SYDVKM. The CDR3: CASSLLVRVTDTQYF. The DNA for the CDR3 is TGTGCCAGCAGTTTATTGGTCAGGGTCACAGATACGCAGTATTTT.

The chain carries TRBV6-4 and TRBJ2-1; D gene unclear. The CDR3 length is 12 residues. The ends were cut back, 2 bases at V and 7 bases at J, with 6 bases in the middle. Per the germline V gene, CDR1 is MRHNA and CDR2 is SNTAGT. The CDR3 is CASSDNLNEQFF. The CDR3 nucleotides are TGTGCCAGCAGTGACAACCTGAATGAGCAGTTCTTC.

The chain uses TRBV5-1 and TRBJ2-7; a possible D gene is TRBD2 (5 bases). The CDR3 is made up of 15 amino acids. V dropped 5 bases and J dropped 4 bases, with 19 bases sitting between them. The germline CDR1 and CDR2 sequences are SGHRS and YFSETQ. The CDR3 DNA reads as TGCGCCAGCAGTTATGACGGAGGCCCCTCTTACGAGCAGTACTTC. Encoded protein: CASSYDGGPSYEQYF.

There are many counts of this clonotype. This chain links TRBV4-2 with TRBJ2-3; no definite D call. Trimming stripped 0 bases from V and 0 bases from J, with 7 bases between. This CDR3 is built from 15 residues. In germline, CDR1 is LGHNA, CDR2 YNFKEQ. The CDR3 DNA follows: TGTGCCAGCAGCCAAGAAGGCGACAGCACAGATACGCAGTATTTT. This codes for CASSQEGDSTDTQYF.

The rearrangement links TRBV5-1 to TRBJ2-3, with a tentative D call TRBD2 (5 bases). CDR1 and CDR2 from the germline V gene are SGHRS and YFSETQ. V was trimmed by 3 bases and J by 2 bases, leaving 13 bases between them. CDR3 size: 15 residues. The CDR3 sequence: CASSSTWGATDTQYF. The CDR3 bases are TGCGCCAGCAGCTCAACGTGGGGAGCCACAGATACGCAGTATTTT.

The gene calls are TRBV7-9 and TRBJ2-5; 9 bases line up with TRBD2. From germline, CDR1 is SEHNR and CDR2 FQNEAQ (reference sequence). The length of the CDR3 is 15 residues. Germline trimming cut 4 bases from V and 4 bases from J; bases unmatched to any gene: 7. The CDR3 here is CASSSRLAVPETQYF. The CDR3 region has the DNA TGTGCCAGCAGCTCGAGACTAGCGGTCCCAGAGACCCAGTACTTC.

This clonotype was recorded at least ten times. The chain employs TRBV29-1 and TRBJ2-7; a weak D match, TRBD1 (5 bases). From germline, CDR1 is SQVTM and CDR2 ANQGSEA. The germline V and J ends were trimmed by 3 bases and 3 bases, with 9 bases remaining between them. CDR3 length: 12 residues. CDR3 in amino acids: CSVDTGYYEQYF. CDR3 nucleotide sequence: TGCAGCGTTGATACAGGCTACTACGAGCAGTACTTC.

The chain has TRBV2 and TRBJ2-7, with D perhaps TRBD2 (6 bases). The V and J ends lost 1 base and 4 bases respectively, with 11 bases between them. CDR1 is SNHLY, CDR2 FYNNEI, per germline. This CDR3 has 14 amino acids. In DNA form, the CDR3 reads TGTGCCAGCAGTGAAGGCGGGGCAGGATACGAGCAGTACTTC. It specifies CASSEGGAGYEQYF.

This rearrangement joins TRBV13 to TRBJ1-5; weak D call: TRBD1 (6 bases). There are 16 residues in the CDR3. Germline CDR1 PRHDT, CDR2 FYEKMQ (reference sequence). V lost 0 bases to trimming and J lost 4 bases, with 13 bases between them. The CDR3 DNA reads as TGTGCCAGCAGCTTAGGAGGGGGGAGATTTAATCAGCCCCAGCATTTT. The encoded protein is CASSLGGGRFNQPQHF.

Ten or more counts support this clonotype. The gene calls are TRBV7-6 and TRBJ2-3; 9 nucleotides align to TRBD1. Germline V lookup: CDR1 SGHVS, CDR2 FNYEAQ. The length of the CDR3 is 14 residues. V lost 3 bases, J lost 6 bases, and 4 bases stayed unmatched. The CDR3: CASSLTGGADTQYF. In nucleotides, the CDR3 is TGTGCCAGCAGCTTGACAGGGGGAGCTGATACGCAGTATTTT.

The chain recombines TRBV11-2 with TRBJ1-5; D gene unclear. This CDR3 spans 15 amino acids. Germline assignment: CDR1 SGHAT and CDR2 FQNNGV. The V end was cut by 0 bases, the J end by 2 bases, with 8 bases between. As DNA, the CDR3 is TGTGCCAGCAGCTTAGATCCGGCAGGCAATCAGCCCCAGCATTTT. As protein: CASSLDPAGNQPQHF.

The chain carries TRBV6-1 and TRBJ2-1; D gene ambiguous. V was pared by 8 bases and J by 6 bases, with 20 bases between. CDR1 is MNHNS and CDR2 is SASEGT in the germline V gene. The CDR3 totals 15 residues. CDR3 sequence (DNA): TGTGCCAGCCTAAATCATAGGAATTTCGGCAATGAGCAGTTCTTC. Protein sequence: CASLNHRNFGNEQFF.

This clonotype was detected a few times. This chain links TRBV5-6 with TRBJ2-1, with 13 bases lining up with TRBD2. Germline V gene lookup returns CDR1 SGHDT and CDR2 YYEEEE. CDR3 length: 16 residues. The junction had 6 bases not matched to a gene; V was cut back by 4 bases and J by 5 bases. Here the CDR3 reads CASSPSGLAGNNEQFF. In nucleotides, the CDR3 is TGTGCCAGCAGCCCCTCGGGACTAGCGGGAAACAATGAGCAGTTCTTC.

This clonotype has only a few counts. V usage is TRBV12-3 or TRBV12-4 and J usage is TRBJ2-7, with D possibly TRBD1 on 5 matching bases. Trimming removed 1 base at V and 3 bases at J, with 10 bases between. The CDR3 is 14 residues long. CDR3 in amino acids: CASSLVGVGYEQYF. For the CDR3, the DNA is TGTGCCAGCAGTTTAGTAGGGGTGGGCTACGAGCAGTACTTC.

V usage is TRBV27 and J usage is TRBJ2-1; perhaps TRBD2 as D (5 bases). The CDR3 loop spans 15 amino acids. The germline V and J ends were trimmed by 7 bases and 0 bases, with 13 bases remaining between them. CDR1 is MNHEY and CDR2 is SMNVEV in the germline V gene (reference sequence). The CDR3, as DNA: TGTGCCAGCACCGAGGTGGGAGCCTCCTACAATGAGCAGTTCTTC. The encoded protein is CASTEVGASYNEQFF.

CDR3 amino acids: CASRLGLAGGNEQYF. CDR3 coding DNA: TGTGCCAGCAGACTCGGACTAGCGGGAGGAAACGAGCAGTACTTC. The rearrangement links TRBV5-6 to TRBJ2-7; 14 nucleotides match TRBD2. The CDR3 runs 15 residues. With V trimmed by 5 bases and J by 5 bases, 6 bases remained unmatched. CDR1 and CDR2 from the germline V gene are SGHDT and YYEEEE. The variable domain in full, completed from reference TRBV5-6 and TRBJ2-7, reads DAGVTQSPTHLIKTRGQQVTLRCSPKSGHDTVSWYQQALGQGPQFIFQYYEEEERQRGNFPDRFSGHQFPNYSSELNVNALLLGDSALYLCASRLGLAGGNEQYFGPGTRLTVT.

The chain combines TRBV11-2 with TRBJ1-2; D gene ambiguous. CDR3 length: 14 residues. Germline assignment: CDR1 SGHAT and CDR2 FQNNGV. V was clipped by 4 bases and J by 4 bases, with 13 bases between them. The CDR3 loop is CASSSIAGSYGYTF. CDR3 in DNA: TGTGCCAGCAGCTCCATCGCCGGCAGCTATGGCTACACCTTC.